Each of the 7 T cell receptor beta chains below was sequenced from the same sample in a study of CD4 T cells in relation to SARS-CoV-2 and coronaviruses. Before the COVID-19 pandemic, during about 2010-2018, CD4+ T cells were taken from unexposed donors. After about 10 days of culture, CD4+ T cells were isolated. These receptors are not linked to any known antigen. Profiling relied on immunoSEQ multiplex PCR, and the TCRdb table lists in-frame clones only, not all of them. The table has 15,000 to 20,000 clones, 70% to 75% seen once; the top ten hold 25% to 35%. The sample taken for sequencing was CD4+ T cells from PBMCs, cultured in vitro. These TCRs come from a human donor in good health.

This chain joins TRBV14 and TRBJ2-1; 7 bases line up with TRBD2. After removal of 1 base from V and 0 bases from J, the junction contained 0 bases not matched to a gene. Germline V CDR1 and CDR2: SGHDN, FVKESK. The length of the CDR3 is 15 residues. CDR3 sequence: CASSQGTSSYNEQFF. CDR3 DNA sequence: TGTGCCAGCAGCCAAGGGACTAGCTCCTACAATGAGCAGTTCTTC.

The genes are TRBV19 and TRBJ1-1; a possible D gene is TRBD1 (5 bases). CDR1 and CDR2 from the germline V gene are LNHDA and SQIVND (reference sequence). CDR3 size: 15 residues. V lost 6 bases to trimming and J lost 0 bases, with 14 bases between them. The CDR3 DNA reads as TGTGCCAGTAGGACCTCGGGGACTATGAACACTGAAGCTTTCTTT. The encoded protein is CASRTSGTMNTEAFF.

The genes are TRBV29-1 and TRBJ1-1; the D gene is possibly TRBD1 (5 bases). This CDR3 has 11 amino acids. Trimming took off 8 bases at V and 2 bases at J, with 9 bases between the two ends. Germline V gene lookup returns CDR1 SQVTM and CDR2 ANQGSEA. DNA for the CDR3: TGCAGCTACGACAGAAACACTGAAGCTTTCTTT. It translates to CSYDRNTEAFF.

The genes are TRBV2 and TRBJ2-1; TRBD2 agrees at 12 bases. This CDR3 is 16 amino acids long. Unmatched junction bases numbered 3, after V lost 3 bases and J lost 3 bases. Germline loops: CDR1 SNHLY, CDR2 FYNNEI. This chain's CDR3 is CASSEWTSGIYNEQFF. CDR3 sequence (DNA): TGTGCCAGCAGTGAGTGGACTAGCGGGATCTACAATGAGCAGTTCTTC.

The chain couples TRBV19 to TRBJ2-1; TRBD2 matches 10 bases. Trimming at V came to 9 bases and at J to 9 bases, leaving 17 bases not matched to a gene. CDR3 length: 16 residues. Looked up from germline, CDR1 is LNHDA and CDR2 is SQIVND (reference sequence). CDR3 sequence reads: CASSQNGASGSFEQFF. The CDR3 DNA reads as TGTGCCAGCTCCCAAAACGGGGCTAGCGGGAGCTTTGAGCAGTTCTTC.

The V call is TRBV9, the J call TRBJ2-1; 9 bases are a match to TRBD1. Germline-derived CDR1 and CDR2 are SGDLS and YYNGEE. There are 16 residues in the CDR3. After removal of 3 bases from V and 4 bases from J, the junction contained 8 bases not matched to a gene. The CDR3 DNA follows: TGTGCCAGCAGCGCAAAGGGACAGGGAATATACAATGAGCAGTTCTTC. Amino acids: CASSAKGQGIYNEQFF.

J is TRBJ2-1 and V is TRBV7-3; D may be TRBD2 (5 bases). V lost 3 bases and J 8 bases, leaving 11 bases between the germline ends. The CDR3 is made up of 13 amino acids. Looked up from germline, CDR1 is SGHTA and CDR2 is FQGTGA. CDR3 residues: CASSLGGLDEQFF. DNA for the CDR3: TGTGCCAGCAGCTTGGGCGGACTCGATGAGCAGTTCTTC. The full variable domain, in which reference TRBV7-3 and TRBJ2-1 provide the parts outside the CDR3, is GAGVSQTPSNKVTEKGKYVELRCDPISGHTALYWYRQSLGQGPEFLIYFQGTGAADDSGLPNDRFFAVRPEGSVSTLKIQRTERGDSAVYLCASSLGGLDEQFFGPGTRLTVL.